One sample yielded the 32 T cell receptor beta chains listed below, sequenced in a study of T cell responses to AZD1222 COVID-19 vaccine. The protocol was immunoSEQ multiplex PCR, while the TCRdb copy is restricted to in-frame clones and leaves out a portion. The sample carries roughly 150,000 clones, about 90% recorded once. Material: peripheral blood, obtained on day 0 of AZD1222 vaccination. These receptors all come from an adult in good health.

This rearrangement joins TRBV7-9 to TRBJ1-5, with D maybe TRBD1 (5 bases). The germline V and J ends were trimmed by 3 bases and 0 bases, with 18 bases remaining between them. The length of the CDR3 is 18 residues. Germline V gene data show CDR1 as SEHNR and CDR2 as FQNEAQ (reference sequence). The CDR3 here is CASSFGGGFLYSNQPQHF. In DNA, the CDR3 is TGTGCCAGCAGCTTTGGTGGGGGTTTCCTCTATAGCAATCAGCCCCAGCATTTT.

The CDR3 DNA follows: TGCAGCGTTGATTCAGGGAAGGGCTTGTCCGGGGAGCTGTTTTTT. Its protein is CSVDSGKGLSGELFF. The rearrangement links TRBV29-1 to TRBJ2-2, with D perhaps TRBD1 (5 bases). The CDR3 contains 15 residues. Germline loops: CDR1 SQVTM, CDR2 ANQGSEA. Deletions cut 3 bases from V and 6 bases from J, with 17 bases between.

V gene TRBV5-1 combines with J gene TRBJ2-2, with D maybe TRBD2 (5 bases). CDR1 and CDR2 from the germline V gene are SGHRS and YFSETQ. Trimming cost V 0 bases and J 2 bases, with 8 bases left between them. The length of the CDR3 is 15 residues. The CDR3 sequence: CASSLARGNTGELFF. The CDR3 DNA is TGCGCCAGCAGCTTGGCCCGGGGTAACACCGGGGAGCTGTTTTTT.

The gene calls are TRBV6-6 and TRBJ2-7, with a possible D match to TRBD1 (6 bases). The germline gives CDR1 MNHNY, CDR2 SVGAGI (reference sequence). Between the trimmed V and J ends, which lost 2 bases and 5 bases, there was a span of 13 bases. This CDR3 region has 14 residues. The CDR3 protein is CASSYPGQLNEQYF. CDR3 DNA: TGTGCCAGCAGTTACCCTGGACAGTTAAACGAGCAGTACTTC.

This clone was detected only once. This chain joins TRBV12-3 or TRBV12-4 and TRBJ2-2; D is unclear. CDR3 length: 13 amino acids. V lost 3 bases to trimming and J lost 10 bases, with 12 bases between them. The CDR3 DNA reads as TGTGCCAGCAGTTTGGAGCTCGGTGCGGAGCTGTTTTTT. Its translation: CASSLELGAELFF.

The V call is TRBV28, the J call TRBJ1-5; a weak D match, TRBD1 (6 bases). Germline V gives CDR1 MDHEN, CDR2 SYDVKM. The V gene lost 4 bases and the J gene lost 3 bases, with 10 bases spanning the gap. The CDR3 contains 14 residues. The DNA of the CDR3 is TGTGCCAGCAGTTCAGGGGATCTCAATCAGCCCCAGCATTTT. Its translation is CASSSGDLNQPQHF.

J is TRBJ1-1 and V is TRBV28; TRBD1 matches 8 bases. The ends lost 2 bases at V and 1 base at J; junction bases unmatched: 12. CDR1 and CDR2 from the germline V gene are MDHEN and SYDVKM. The CDR3 runs to 18 residues. CDR3 bases: TGTGCCAGCAGTTTAAGGTTCACAGGGGGGCGACGGAACACTGAAGCTTTCTTT. This gives the protein CASSLRFTGGRRNTEAFF.

This rearrangement joins TRBV5-6 to TRBJ1-6, with D perhaps matching TRBD1 (5 bases). Trimming removed 0 bases at V and 8 bases at J, with 9 bases between. CDR1 and CDR2 from the germline V gene are SGHDT and YYEEEE. The CDR3 has 14 amino acids. The DNA for the CDR3 is TGTGCCAGCAGCTTGGGGGACGGTGATTCACCCCTCCACTTT. Translated, it gives CASSLGDGDSPLHF.

V and J are TRBV12-3 or TRBV12-4 and TRBJ1-1; D unclear. Trimming removed 3 bases from V and 6 bases from J, with 11 bases in between. This CDR3 region has 13 residues. The CDR3 spells CASSFKLGAEAFF. In nucleotides, the CDR3 is TGTGCCAGCAGTTTTAAGCTCGGGGCTGAAGCTTTCTTT.

This sequence joins TRBV6-5 and TRBJ1-4; D remains unclear. The germline V gene encodes CDR1 MNHEY and CDR2 SVGAGI. The CDR3 runs to 14 residues. V lost 5 bases and J lost 5, with 12 bases in between. The CDR3 DNA follows: TGTGCCAGCAGTCACCGGGTCGAGAATGAAAAACTGTTTTTT. This translates into CASSHRVENEKLFF.

This clone is a singleton in its sample. This chain connects TRBV6-4 to TRBJ2-2; D unclear. Germline V gene sequence: CDR1 MRHNA, CDR2 SNTAGT. The CDR3 consists of 14 residues. V lost 3 bases and J 1 base, leaving 6 bases between the germline ends. CDR3 sequence reads: CASSELGNTGELFF. Here the CDR3 DNA reads TGTGCCAGCAGTGAGTTGGGGAACACCGGGGAGCTGTTTTTT.

The chain employs TRBV7-2 and TRBJ1-2; D gene ambiguous. V was trimmed by 1 base and J by 0 bases, leaving 6 bases between them. Germline CDR1 SGHTA, CDR2 FQGNSA. CDR3 length: 14 amino acids. As DNA, the CDR3 is TGTGCCAGCAGCTTAGGCGGGGCTAACTATGGCTACACCTTC. Protein product: CASSLGGANYGYTF.

The V gene is TRBV11-2, the J gene TRBJ1-5, with unresolved D. V was clipped by 3 bases and J by 7 bases, with 13 bases between them. The CDR3 loop spans 14 amino acids. Germline CDR1 SGHAT, CDR2 FQNNGV. The chain's CDR3 is CASSLPGEGQPQHF. CDR3 nucleotides: TGTGCCAGCAGCTTGCCGGGTGAAGGCCAGCCCCAGCATTTT.

The genes are TRBV21-1 and TRBJ2-7; the table names TRBD1, a call not compared with the DNA. TRBV21-1 has pseudogene status. The CDR3 loop spans 14 amino acids. DNA for the CDR3: TGTGCCAGCAGCTTCGGGACACTACCCTACGAGCAGTACTTC. Protein product: CASSFGTLPYEQYF.

The chain links TRBV27 to TRBJ2-1; the D gene is possibly TRBD2 (7 bases). CDR1 and CDR2 from the germline V gene are MNHEY and SMNVEV (reference sequence). The CDR3 is 16 amino acids. The V and J ends lost 6 bases and 2 bases respectively, with 17 bases between them. CDR3 amino acids: CASSDVRGGTYNEQFF. DNA of the CDR3: TGTGCCAGCAGCGATGTGCGCGGGGGCACCTACAATGAGCAGTTCTTC.

The chain carries TRBV15 and TRBJ1-1; no definite D call. The CDR3 consists of 13 residues. Germline V gene data show CDR1 as LNHNV and CDR2 as YYDKDF (reference sequence). V lost 6 bases and J lost 4, with 12 bases in between. The CDR3 nucleotides read TGTGCCACCAGTAGTCTTGAGGGCACTGAAGCTTTCTTT. It encodes CATSSLEGTEAFF.

In this sample, this clone turned up once. For the CDR3, the DNA is TGTGCCAGTAGACGAGGGACAGGGCTGGAAGAGACCCAGTACTTC. Encoded protein: CASRRGTGLEETQYF. This chain joins TRBV19 and TRBJ2-5, with 9 bases that match TRBD1. Germline trimming cut 6 bases from V and 3 bases from J; bases unmatched to any gene: 8. The CDR3 is made up of 15 amino acids. Germline CDR1 is LNHDA and CDR2 is SQIVND (reference sequence).

This chain uses TRBV27 with TRBJ2-5; D unresolved. V was cut by 2 bases and J by 3 bases, with 10 bases left in between. Germline assignment: CDR1 MNHEY and CDR2 SMNVEV (reference sequence). The CDR3 spans 14 residues. Written as DNA, the CDR3 is TGTGCCAGCAGTTTAGCAGGCGGAAAAGAGACCCAGTACTTC. It specifies CASSLAGGKETQYF.

This chain uses TRBV6-2 or TRBV6-3 with TRBJ1-4; TRBD1 might be the D (5 bases). Trimming stripped 4 bases from V and 0 bases from J, with 18 bases between. The CDR3 runs 18 residues. The germline CDR1 and CDR2 sequences are MNHEY and SVGEGT. CDR3 amino acids: CASSSLEGTSTTNEKLFF. The CDR3 region has the DNA TGTGCCAGCAGTTCGTTGGAAGGGACGTCCACAACTAATGAAAAACTGTTTTTT.

This chain joins TRBV25-1 and TRBJ2-3; TRBD2 agrees at 7 bases. The CDR3 sequence is 15 residues long. CDR1 and CDR2 (germline): MGHDK, SYGVNS. The trim removed 3 bases at V and 0 bases at J, leaving 3 bases unmatched. CDR3 loop: CASSDPGGSTDTQYF. The CDR3 DNA reads as TGTGCCAGCAGTGACCCCGGGGGGAGCACAGATACGCAGTATTTT.

This chain uses TRBV5-6 with TRBJ1-6; the match to TRBD1 covers 9 bases. V was pared by 4 bases and J by 7 bases, with 6 bases of the junction left unmatched. The CDR3 length is 15 residues. CDR1 and CDR2 (germline): SGHDT, YYEEEE. In DNA form, the CDR3 reads TGTGCCAGCAGCGGAACAGGGGGCGTCAATTCACCCCTCCACTTT. Translated, it gives CASSGTGGVNSPLHF. The full variable domain, in which reference TRBV5-6 and TRBJ1-6 provide the parts outside the CDR3, is DAGVTQSPTHLIKTRGQQVTLRCSPKSGHDTVSWYQQALGQGPQFIFQYYEEEERQRGNFPDRFSGHQFPNYSSELNVNALLLGDSALYLCASSGTGGVNSPLHFGNGTRLTVT.

This rearrangement joins TRBV19 to TRBJ1-2, with no clear D. Deletions cut 7 bases from V and 3 bases from J, with 18 bases between. The CDR3 length is 15 residues. Per the germline V gene, CDR1 is LNHDA and CDR2 is SQIVND (reference sequence). CDR3 DNA sequence: TGTGCCAGTACCCGGAACGTAGGGATGGACTATGGCTACACCTTC. Protein sequence: CASTRNVGMDYGYTF. The full variable domain, with the rest looked up from reference TRBV19 and TRBJ1-2, is DGGITQSPKYLFRKEGQNVTLSCEQNLNHDAMYWYRQDPGQGLRLIYYSQIVNDFQKGDIAEGYSVSREKKESFPLTVTSAQKNPTAFYLCASTRNVGMDYGYTFGSGTRLTVV.

The rearrangement uses TRBV19 and TRBJ2-7, with TRBD2 as a possible D gene (7 bases). Germline values: CDR1 LNHDA, CDR2 SQIVND (reference sequence). V dropped 5 bases and J dropped 1 base, with 15 bases sitting between them. The CDR3 contains 15 residues. This CDR3 is CASSGAGQISYEQYF. As DNA, the CDR3 is TGTGCCAGTAGTGGAGCGGGACAAATTTCCTACGAGCAGTACTTC.

This clone was counted once. The CDR3, as DNA: TGTGCCAGCAGCCCCCCCTCTGGCAGATCGAGCTCCTACGAGCAGTACTTC. It translates to CASSPPSGRSSSYEQYF. This chain uses TRBV28 with TRBJ2-7, with D uncertain. The CDR3 is made up of 17 amino acids. V was shortened by 6 bases and J by 0 bases, with 21 bases between the two germline ends. Per germline, CDR1 MDHEN and CDR2 SYDVKM.

The chain employs TRBV5-1 and TRBJ1-1; D uncertain. The CDR3 extends over 14 amino acids. Germline loops: CDR1 SGHRS, CDR2 YFSETQ. V gave up 3 bases and J gave up 2 bases, with 11 bases separating them. The CDR3 region has the DNA TGCGCCAGCAGCTCCGTTTCATCTAACACTGAAGCTTTCTTT. Protein product: CASSSVSSNTEAFF.

This clone has at least ten counts. The CDR3 reads CASSPPAMSTRPAFEQYF. In DNA form, the CDR3 reads TGTGCCAGCAGCCCCCCTGCGATGAGTACCAGACCCGCTTTCGAGCAGTACTTC. V is TRBV5-4 and J is TRBJ2-7; unclear D gene. This CDR3 spans 18 amino acids. V lost 4 bases and J 6 bases, leaving 29 bases between the germline ends. Germline CDR1 SGHNT, CDR2 YYREEE (reference sequence).

The chain employs TRBV2 and TRBJ2-2; D possibly matches TRBD1 or TRBD2 (6 bases each). CDR3 length: 15 amino acids. Trimming pared 5 bases from V and 0 bases from J, leaving 10 bases between. CDR1 is SNHLY, CDR2 FYNNEI, per germline. CDR3 region: CASSKGGANTGELFF. The CDR3 bases are TGTGCCAGCAGTAAGGGGGGCGCGAACACCGGGGAGCTGTTTTTT.

The chain uses TRBV25-1 and TRBJ2-7; 11 bases match TRBD1. CDR1 MGHDK and CDR2 SYGVNS come from the germline V gene. CDR3 length equals 14 residues. J lost 3 bases, V lost 6 bases, and 4 bases had no gene match. The CDR3, as DNA: TGTGCCAGCAGATCCGGGACAGGGGGCTACGAGCAGTACTTC. Translated, it gives CASRSGTGGYEQYF.

The rearrangement uses TRBV6-2 or TRBV6-3 and TRBJ2-7, with a tentative D call TRBD2 (5 bases). Germline V gene sequence: CDR1 MNHEY, CDR2 SVGEGT. Trimming left V 0 bases short and J 2 bases short, with 14 bases between. This CDR3 has 16 amino acids. The CDR3 sequence is CASSYSPEGSAYEQYF. The DNA of the CDR3 is TGTGCCAGCAGTTACTCCCCCGAGGGATCGGCCTACGAGCAGTACTTC.

The chain links TRBV28 to TRBJ1-2; D unresolved. This CDR3 is 14 amino acids long. The V gene's germline CDR1 is MDHEN and CDR2 SYDVKM. V was trimmed by 4 bases and J by 4 bases, leaving 13 bases between them. This CDR3 is CASSSPRRTYGYTF. The DNA of the CDR3 is TGTGCCAGCAGTTCCCCACGCAGGACCTATGGCTACACCTTC.

The chain carries TRBV28 and TRBJ1-4; D gene uncertain. This CDR3 is 15 amino acids long. Trimming shortened V by 6 bases and J by 8 bases, and 19 bases separated the two germline ends. Per the germline V gene, CDR1 is MDHEN and CDR2 is SYDVKM. As DNA, the CDR3 is TGTGCCAGCAGCCCGATCGAAAACCGCCTGGAAAAACTGTTTTTT. As protein: CASSPIENRLEKLFF.

This clone occurred a few times. The chain uses TRBV9 and TRBJ2-7; D is uncertain. V dropped 0 bases and J dropped 4 bases, with 14 bases sitting between them. This CDR3 comprises 15 residues. Per the germline V gene, CDR1 is SGDLS and CDR2 is YYNGEE. The chain's CDR3 is CASSVGQISPYEQYF. CDR3 nucleotides: TGTGCCAGCAGCGTAGGCCAGATTTCCCCTTACGAGCAGTACTTC.